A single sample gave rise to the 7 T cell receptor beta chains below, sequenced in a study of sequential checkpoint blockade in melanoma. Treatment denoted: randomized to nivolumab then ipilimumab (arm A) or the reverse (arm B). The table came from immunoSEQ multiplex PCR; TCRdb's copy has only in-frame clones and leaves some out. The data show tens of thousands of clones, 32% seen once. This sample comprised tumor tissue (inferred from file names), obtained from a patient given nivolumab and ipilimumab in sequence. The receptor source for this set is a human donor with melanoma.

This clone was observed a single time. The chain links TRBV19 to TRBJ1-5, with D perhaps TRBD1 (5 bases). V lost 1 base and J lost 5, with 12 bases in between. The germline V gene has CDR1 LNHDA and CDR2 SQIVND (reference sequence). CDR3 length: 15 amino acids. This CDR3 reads CASSIGGGGDQPQHF. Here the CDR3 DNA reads TGTGCCAGTAGTATAGGAGGAGGAGGGGATCAGCCCCAGCATTTT.

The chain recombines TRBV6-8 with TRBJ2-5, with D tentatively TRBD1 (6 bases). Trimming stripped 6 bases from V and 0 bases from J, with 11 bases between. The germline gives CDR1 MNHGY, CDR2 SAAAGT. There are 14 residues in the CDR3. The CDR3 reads CASRSYRDQETQYF. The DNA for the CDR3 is TGTGCCAGCAGATCCTACAGGGACCAAGAGACCCAGTACTTC.

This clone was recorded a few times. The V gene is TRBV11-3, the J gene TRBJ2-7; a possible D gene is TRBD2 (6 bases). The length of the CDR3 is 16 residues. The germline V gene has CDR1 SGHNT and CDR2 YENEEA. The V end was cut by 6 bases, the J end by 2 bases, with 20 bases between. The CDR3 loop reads CASRSVAAGRPYEQYF. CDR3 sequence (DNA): TGTGCCAGCAGATCGGTGGCGGCAGGGAGGCCCTACGAGCAGTACTTC.

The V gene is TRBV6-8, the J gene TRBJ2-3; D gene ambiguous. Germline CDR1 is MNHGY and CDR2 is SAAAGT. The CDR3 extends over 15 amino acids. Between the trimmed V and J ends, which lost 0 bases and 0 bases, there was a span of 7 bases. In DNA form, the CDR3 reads TGTGCCAGCAGTTACTCCCCGCTGAGCACAGATACGCAGTATTTT. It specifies CASSYSPLSTDTQYF.

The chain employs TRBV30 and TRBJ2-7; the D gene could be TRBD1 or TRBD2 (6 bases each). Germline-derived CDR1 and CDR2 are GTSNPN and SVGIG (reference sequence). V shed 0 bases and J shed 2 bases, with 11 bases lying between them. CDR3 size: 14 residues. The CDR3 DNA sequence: TGTGCCTGGAGTGTAGGGGGGAAAACCTACGAGCAGTACTTC. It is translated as CAWSVGGKTYEQYF. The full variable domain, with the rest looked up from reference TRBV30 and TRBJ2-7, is SQTIHQWPATLVQPVGSPLSLECTVEGTSNPNLYWYRQAAGRGLQLLFYSVGIGQISSEVPQNLSASRPQDRQFILSSKKLLLSDSGFYLCAWSVGGKTYEQYFGPGTRLTVT.

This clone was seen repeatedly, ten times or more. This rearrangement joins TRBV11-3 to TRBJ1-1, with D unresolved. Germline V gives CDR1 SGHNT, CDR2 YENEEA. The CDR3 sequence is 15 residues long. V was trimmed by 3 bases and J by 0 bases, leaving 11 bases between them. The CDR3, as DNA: TGTGCCAGCAGCTTGGCCGCATCTCTGAACACTGAAGCTTTCTTT. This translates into CASSLAASLNTEAFF.

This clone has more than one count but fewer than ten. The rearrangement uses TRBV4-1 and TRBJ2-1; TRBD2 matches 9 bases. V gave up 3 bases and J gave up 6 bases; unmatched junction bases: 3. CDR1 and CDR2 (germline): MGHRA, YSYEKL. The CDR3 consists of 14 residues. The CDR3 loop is CASSQISGSNEQFF. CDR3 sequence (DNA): TGCGCCAGCAGCCAGATTAGCGGGAGCAATGAGCAGTTCTTC.